This TCR beta chain was retrieved from a study of control samples from healthy donors and cancer patients (TCRdb year 2020). Notes on this clone: Its antigen is currently not known. Base qualities are not at hand, and no much larger clone is one base apart.

Library preparation used the immunoSEQ multiplex PCR assay. Here the immuneACCESS table is served through TCRdb, limited to in-frame sequences with V and J called. Missing clones are a known gap in these copies; in checked studies unresolved V genes cover under half, and the rest lacks a known reason. This sample gives roughly 20,000 clones in total; around 80% of them show up just once. Around 30% of the sample goes to the ten largest clones. According to the germline V gene, CDR1 reads SGHAT and CDR2 reads FQNNGV. Compared with germline, V lacks 5 bases and J lacks 0 bases; bases without a gene match: 10. Reading from cysteine to phenylalanine, the CDR3 counts 16 amino acids. The read is trimmed to its CDR3 DNA, 48 bases read in frame from base 1.

The clonotype was recovered from a man older than 75 with head and neck cancer. Sequences were obtained from PBMCs. Recombination connected TRBV11-2 to TRBJ2-7; the junction holds 7 bases that match TRBD1. The bases are TGTGCCAGCAGCACCGACAGGGTTGCCCTCTCCTACGAGCAGTACTTC. Translated, it reads CASSTDRVALSYEQYF.